This T cell receptor (beta chain) was captured in a study of shared clonotypes between healthy human individuals. The wider study: The cohort comprised a couple of women and a few men. Their ages spanned 18 to 49 years. Per-donor plates numbered three CD4 naive, three CD4 memory, two CD8 naive and one CD8 memory.

Authors' data handling: ImmunoSEQ output held junction-only sequences without quality scores, so filtering differed. TCRdb keeps only in-frame clones here, not all; method: immunoSEQ multiplex PCR. From that table come the V and J calls and clone size; the DNA was used to work out D and trimming. Here the sample spans about 980,000 clones, over 60% being singletons. Germline-derived CDR1 and CDR2 are SEHNR and FQNEAQ (reference sequence). The CDR3 runs to 15 residues. Trimming removed 1 base from V and 5 bases from J, with 13 bases in between. Sequencing input: memory CD4+ T cells sorted from blood. Described subset: CD45RA-negative fraction. The clonotype was recovered from a man between 18 and 29 years old in good health. The chain uses TRBV7-9 and TRBJ2-3; no clear D gene. The CDR3 sequence is CASSLVAPGGDTQYF. CDR3 in DNA: TGTGCCAGCAGCTTAGTCGCGCCAGGTGGAGATACGCAGTATTTT.